A single T cell receptor beta chain is shown here with its context. Its specific antigen is unknown. Qualities for individual bases were not recorded, and no much larger clone is one base off. These data belong to a study of blood T cell repertoires in COVID-19 (dated by TCRdb to about 2020). Regarding the complete study: Samples from collaborators originated in the United States, Italy and Spain and spanned both the acute and convalescent phases of COVID-19. Where HLA class I and class II types were available, the types were taken from metadata supplied by the sample provider, not from assay-based typing. Deeply sampled blood TCRbeta repertoires from subjects exposed to, actively infected with, or recovered from COVID-19 were included in the dataset. The samples were drawn from the first 160 participants of the ongoing ImmuneRACE study and from 1,254 subjects provided by 6 global collaborators. The prospective study material was composed of cDNA or gDNA derived from T cells, B-cell-depleted T cells, or PBMCs. Sample metadata almost always included a de-identified subject ID, COVID-19 status, age in years and sex. A freely available public database, intended as a resource for researchers studying the immune response to SARS-CoV-2, is where the repertoires were released.

TCRbeta CDR3 regions were amplified from genomic DNA using the immunoSEQ Assay, a bias-controlled multiplex PCR. Per the authors' processing: The number of nucleated cells in each sample was estimated from the amplification of reference gene primers within the assay. Sequence reads were collapsed and filtered to measure the absolute abundance of every unique TCRbeta CDR3 rearrangement. For each sample, productive Simpson clonality was calculated by taking the square root of Simpson's diversity index across productive rearrangements. The immuneACCESS repertoire file appears here via TCRdb, limited to in-frame rearrangements. These files lack a portion of the clones; in checked studies, under half of the deficit traces to unresolved V genes, and the cause of the others is not known. V and J calls and clone size are as listed in that table; D and trimming were resolved from the DNA. The sample profile shows about 64,000 clones; roughly 82% of them were found once. The top ten hold less than 6.5% of the sample.

CDR1 SNHLY and CDR2 FYNNEI are derived from the germline V gene. V is trimmed back by 5 bases and J by 7 bases, and the junction contains 11 bases that no gene match accounts for. Inclusive of the bounding cysteine and phenylalanine, the CDR3 is 15 residues long. Here the CDR3 DNA is all that survives: 45 bases in frame from base 1. Study-level results and caveats: Clinical and demographic metadata were provided uncurated, with the amount varying by source and participant.

Whole blood was collected in K2EDTA tubes by collaborating institutions according to the institutions' own protocols. Collaborator samples were shipped for TCRbeta analysis as frozen whole blood, isolated PBMCs, or DNA extracted from either sample type. Sequencing used peripheral blood. Recombination linked TRBV2 to TRBJ2-1; 7 bases in the junction line up with TRBD1. This sequence was found in a woman aged 55-69 years with acute or convalescent COVID-19. Here is the DNA: TGTGCCAGCAGTTCCGGGACAGACCCAAGAAATGAGCAGTTCTTC. Its product reads: CASSSGTDPRNEQFF.